This TCR beta chain was observed in a study of OX40 agonist ivuxolimab in advanced cancers. Study as a whole: The dose-escalation group included hepatocellular carcinoma, melanoma, renal cell carcinoma and head and neck cancer. Study-wide results and caveats: Clonal expansion was seen in CD4+ and CD8+ blood T cells by week 6 at 0.1 to 3.0 mg/kg.

Germline lookup yields CDR1 KGHSH and CDR2 LQKENI. This CDR3 has 14 amino acids. V was pared by 1 base and J by 5 bases, with 8 bases between. The data were produced by immunoSEQ multiplex PCR, yet TCRdb's version contains in-frame clones alone and is incomplete. The sample shows over 55,000 clones, 75% to 95% of them seen only once. Points on this clone: What it binds is unknown.

This sequence joins TRBV18 and TRBJ2-2; D possibly matches TRBD1 or TRBD2 (5 bases each). The material was CD4+ or CD8+ T cells sorted from blood, obtained in a trial of the OX40 agonist ivuxolimab. This TCR was sampled from an adult with an advanced solid tumor such as melanoma, head and neck, liver or kidney cancer. As DNA, the CDR3 is TGTGCCAGCTCACCACGGGACGTTACCGGGGAGCTGTTTTTT. The encoded protein is CASSPRDVTGELFF.